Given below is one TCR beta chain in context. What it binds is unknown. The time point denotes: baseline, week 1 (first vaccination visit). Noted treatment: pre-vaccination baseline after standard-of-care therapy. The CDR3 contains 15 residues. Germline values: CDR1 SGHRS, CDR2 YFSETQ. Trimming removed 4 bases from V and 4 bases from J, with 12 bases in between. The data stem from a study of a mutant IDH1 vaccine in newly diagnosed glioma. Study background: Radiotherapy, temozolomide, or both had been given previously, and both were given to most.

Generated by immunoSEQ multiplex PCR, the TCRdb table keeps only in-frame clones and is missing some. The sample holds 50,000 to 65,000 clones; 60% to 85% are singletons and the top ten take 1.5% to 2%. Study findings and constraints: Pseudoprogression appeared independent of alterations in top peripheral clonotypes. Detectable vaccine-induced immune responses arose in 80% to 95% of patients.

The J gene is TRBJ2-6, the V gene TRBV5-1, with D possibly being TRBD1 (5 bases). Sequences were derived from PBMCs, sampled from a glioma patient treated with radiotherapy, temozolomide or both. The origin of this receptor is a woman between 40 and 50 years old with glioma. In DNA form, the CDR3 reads TGCGCCAGCAGCCCAGCTGGGGCGGGGGCCAACGTCCTGACTTTC. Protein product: CASSPAGAGANVLTF.